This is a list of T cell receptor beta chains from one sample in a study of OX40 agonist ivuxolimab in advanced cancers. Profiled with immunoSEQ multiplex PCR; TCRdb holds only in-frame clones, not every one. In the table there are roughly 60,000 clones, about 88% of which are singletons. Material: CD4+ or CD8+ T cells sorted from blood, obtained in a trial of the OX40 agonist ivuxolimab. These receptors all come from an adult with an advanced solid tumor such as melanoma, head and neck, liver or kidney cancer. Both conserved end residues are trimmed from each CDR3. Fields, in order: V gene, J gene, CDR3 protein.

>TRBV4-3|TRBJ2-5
ASSQDHQVAETQY
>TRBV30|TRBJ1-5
AWSVNSRGPQH
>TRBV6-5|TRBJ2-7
ASSGSPPDEQY
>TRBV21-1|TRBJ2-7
ASSKGEVLGTSGYCSYEQY
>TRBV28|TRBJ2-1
ASSLPGTSSSEQF
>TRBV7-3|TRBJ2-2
ASSSGLETGELF
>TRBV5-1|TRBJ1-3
ASSLGRQGSGNTIY
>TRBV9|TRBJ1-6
ASSVGPLSSYNSPLH
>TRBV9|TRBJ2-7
ASSVSQGSYEQY
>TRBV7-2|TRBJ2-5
ASSLVLDRGETQY
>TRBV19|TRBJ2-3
ASTSGGADTQY
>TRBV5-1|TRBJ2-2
ASNPQSSSGELF
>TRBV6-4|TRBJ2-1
ASSRDSNNEQF
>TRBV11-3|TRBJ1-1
ASSLGGNTEAF
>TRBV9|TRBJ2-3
ASSDRGTGTQY